A single sample is the source of the 22 T cell receptor beta chains below, sequenced in a study of blood T cell repertoires in COVID-19. Using immunoSEQ multiplex PCR, the repertoire was profiled, and TCRdb retains in-frame clones only, with some absent. The sample has about 250,000 clones; 85% to 95% are singletons. Source material: PBMCs or T cells enriched from blood (not recorded which). Receptors originate from a woman aged 18-29 years who had recovered from COVID-19.

V gene TRBV2 combines with J gene TRBJ2-1, with 8 bases fitting TRBD2. V lost 4 bases, J lost 5 bases, and 10 bases stayed unmatched. In germline, CDR1 is SNHLY, CDR2 FYNNEI. This CDR3 is built from 16 residues. As DNA, the CDR3 is TGTGCCAGCAGTGGAGAGGTAGCGGGAAGCAACAATGAGCAGTTCTTC. Translated, it gives CASSGEVAGSNNEQFF.

This clone was seen once. In nucleotides, the CDR3 is TGTGCCAGCAGCTTAGGATCGGTTAGCGATTCACCCCTCCACTTT. The encoded protein is CASSLGSVSDSPLHF. This chain uses TRBV7-9 with TRBJ1-6; D gene unclear. V dropped 1 base and J dropped 8 bases, with 12 bases sitting between them. The CDR3 covers 15 residues. The germline V gene encodes CDR1 SEHNR and CDR2 FQNEAQ (reference sequence).

V gene TRBV7-3 combines with J gene TRBJ2-7; TRBD1 matches at 11 bases. With V trimmed by 9 bases and J by 8 bases, 12 bases remained unmatched. Germline values: CDR1 SGHTA, CDR2 FQGTGA. This CDR3 is built from 14 residues. The CDR3 spells CASSTGTGGMKQYF. DNA of the CDR3: TGTGCCAGTTCCACCGGGACAGGGGGTATGAAGCAGTACTTC.

The chain employs TRBV7-8 and TRBJ1-4, with D possibly matching TRBD1 (5 bases). This CDR3 contains 13 residues. Trimming removed 4 bases from V and 7 bases from J, with 10 bases in between. Germline V gene data show CDR1 as SGHVS and CDR2 as FQNEAQ. The CDR3 sequence: CASSSPGGEKLFF. As DNA, the CDR3 is TGTGCCAGCAGCTCCCCGGGGGGTGAAAAACTGTTTTTT.

The rearrangement joins TRBV25-1 to TRBJ2-1; 10 nucleotides align to TRBD2. This CDR3 is built from 16 residues. CDR1 is MGHDK and CDR2 is SYGVNS in the germline V gene. V lost 2 bases to trimming and J lost 6 bases; unmatched junction nucleotides: 7. The CDR3 bases are TGTGCCAGCAGTGAACCCGGGACTAGCGTGAGCAATGAGCAGTTCTTC. Its translation: CASSEPGTSVSNEQFF.

The chain combines TRBV5-1 with TRBJ2-2, with 10 bases matching TRBD2. The CDR3 extends over 16 amino acids. CDR1 SGHRS and CDR2 YFSETQ come from the germline V gene. Unmatched junction bases numbered 6, after V lost 0 bases and J lost 7 bases. The CDR3 is CASSLGVAGGVGELFF. CDR3 nucleotide sequence: TGCGCCAGCAGCTTGGGAGTAGCGGGAGGCGTCGGGGAGCTGTTTTTT. The variable domain in full, with the rest retrieved from reference TRBV5-1 and TRBJ2-2, is KAGVTQTPRYLIKTRGQQVTLSCSPISGHRSVSWYQQTPGQGLQFLFEYFSETQRNKGNFPGRFSGRQFSNSRSEMNVSTLELGDSALYLCASSLGVAGGVGELFFGEGSRLTVL.

The chain uses TRBV3-1 (or the pseudogene TRBV3-2) and TRBJ2-7; the match to TRBD2 covers 11 bases. After removal of 4 bases from V and 10 bases from J, the junction contained 12 bases not matched to a gene. This CDR3 is 15 amino acids long. Germline lookup yields CDR1 LGHDT and CDR2 YNNKEL (reference sequence). The CDR3 region has the DNA TGTGCCAGCAGCCCCGGGGCTAGCGGGAGGTACCTACAGTACTTC. Protein sequence: CASSPGASGRYLQYF.

The gene calls are TRBV5-1 and TRBJ2-1; possibly TRBD2 for D (5 bases). Trimming stripped 0 bases from V and 7 bases from J, with 11 bases between. The germline V gene has CDR1 SGHRS and CDR2 YFSETQ. This CDR3 is 14 amino acids long. The CDR3 region has the DNA TGCGCCAGCAGCTTGGGAGGGAGTGGGAATGAGCAGTTCTTC. Its protein is CASSLGGSGNEQFF.

This chain joins TRBV6-5 and TRBJ1-3, with D perhaps TRBD1 (6 bases). Germline assignment: CDR1 MNHEY and CDR2 SVGAGI. The V and J ends lost 4 bases and 4 bases respectively, with 11 bases between them. This CDR3 region has 14 residues. The CDR3 loop is CASSSGQGGNTIYF. DNA for the CDR3: TGTGCCAGCAGTTCTGGGCAGGGGGGAAACACCATATATTTT.

The genes are TRBV9 and TRBJ2-7, with TRBD1 identical over 7 bases. The V segment lost 0 bases and the J segment 5 bases; nucleotides outside the gene matches: 2. The CDR3 loop spans 13 amino acids. Germline lookup yields CDR1 SGDLS and CDR2 YYNGEE. DNA for the CDR3: TGTGCCAGCAGCGTAGACAGGGGCCACGAGCAGTACTTC. It translates to CASSVDRGHEQYF.

This clone has a handful of counts. This rearrangement joins TRBV6-1 to TRBJ2-7; the match to TRBD2 covers 7 bases. V trimming: 3 bases; J trimming: 7 bases; junction bases outside the gene matches: 18. Germline CDR1 MNHNS, CDR2 SASEGT. This CDR3 spans 17 amino acids. The DNA for the CDR3 is TGTGCCAGCAGTGACCAGGGCCGGCCGGGAGGCGCAGGAGAGCAGTACTTC. Translated: CASSDQGRPGGAGEQYF.

This chain links TRBV18 with TRBJ1-5, with D perhaps TRBD1 (6 bases). The CDR3 totals 15 residues. V gave up 0 bases and J gave up 5 bases, with 11 bases separating them. Germline values: CDR1 KGHSH, CDR2 LQKENI. The CDR3 is CASSPPGDTYQPQHF. The CDR3 region has the DNA TGTGCCAGCTCACCACCGGGGGACACGTATCAGCCCCAGCATTTT.

The chain carries TRBV2 and TRBJ1-1, with D unresolved. Germline V CDR1 and CDR2: SNHLY, FYNNEI. CDR3 length: 13 residues. V was shortened by 11 bases and J by 1 base, with 14 bases between the two germline ends. CDR3 amino acids: CAYGVAPNTEAFF. As DNA, the CDR3 is TGTGCCTACGGGGTAGCCCCGAACACTGAAGCTTTCTTT.

The gene calls are TRBV7-9 and TRBJ1-4; D not resolved. This CDR3 is built from 14 residues. Germline-derived CDR1 and CDR2 are SEHNR and FQNEAQ (reference sequence). The ends were cut back, 5 bases at V and 2 bases at J, with 9 bases in the middle. The CDR3 DNA sequence: TGTGCCAGCAGCGGCGGGCGCACTAATGAAAAACTGTTTTTT. Protein product: CASSGGRTNEKLFF. The entire variable domain, with the rest obtained from reference TRBV7-9 and TRBJ1-4, is as follows: DTGVSQNPRHKITKRGQNVTFRCDPISEHNRLYWYRQTLGQGPEFLTYFQNEAQLEKSRLLSDRFSAERPKGSFSTLEIQRTEQGDSAMYLCASSGGRTNEKLFFGSGTQLSVL.

V gene TRBV7-8 combines with J gene TRBJ2-5; TRBD2 agrees at 9 bases. This CDR3 spans 16 amino acids. The trim removed 1 base at V and 4 bases at J, leaving 7 bases unmatched. Germline lookup yields CDR1 SGHVS and CDR2 FQNEAQ. The CDR3 here is CASSLVSAGGPETQYF. Here the CDR3 DNA reads TGTGCCAGCAGCTTAGTCTCTGCGGGAGGGCCAGAGACCCAGTACTTC.

This sequence joins TRBV4-1 and TRBJ1-5, with a weak D call TRBD1 (6 bases). The V end was cut by 1 base, the J end by 1 base, with 8 bases between. Germline loops: CDR1 MGHRA, CDR2 YSYEKL. This CDR3 region has 15 residues. This CDR3 reads CASSQGTASNQPQHF. The DNA for the CDR3 is TGCGCCAGCAGCCAAGGGACAGCGAGCAATCAGCCCCAGCATTTT.

This rearrangement joins TRBV5-1 to TRBJ2-1, with D maybe TRBD2 (6 bases). Trimming shortened V by 1 base and J by 1 base, and 18 bases separated the two germline ends. Per germline, CDR1 SGHRS and CDR2 YFSETQ. This CDR3 is 18 amino acids long. The CDR3: CASSLTFGGGRSYNEQFF. As DNA, the CDR3 is TGCGCCAGCAGCTTGACGTTTGGGGGAGGAAGGTCCTACAATGAGCAGTTCTTC.

This clone was seen a single time. V usage is TRBV29-1 and J usage is TRBJ1-5; D gene unclear. Germline loops: CDR1 SQVTM, CDR2 ANQGSEA. The CDR3 loop spans 13 amino acids. Trimming pared 4 bases from V and 0 bases from J, leaving 7 bases between. CDR3 DNA: TGCAGCGTTGGAGGCTCTAGCAATCAGCCCCAGCATTTT. Translation gives CSVGGSSNQPQHF.

This chain links TRBV28 with TRBJ1-3; D ambiguous. Germline assignment: CDR1 MDHEN and CDR2 SYDVKM. The CDR3 spans 12 residues. Trimming shortened V by 3 bases and J by 3 bases, and 3 bases separated the two germline ends. CDR3 protein: CASSFIGNTIYF. The CDR3 DNA reads as TGTGCCAGCAGTTTCATTGGAAACACCATATATTTT.

The chain recombines TRBV29-1 with TRBJ2-5; possibly TRBD2 for D (6 bases). Between the trimmed V and J ends, which lost 7 bases and 3 bases, there was a span of 9 bases. In germline, CDR1 is SQVTM, CDR2 ANQGSEA. The length of the CDR3 is 11 residues. CDR3: CSGSGEETQYF. The CDR3 nucleotides read TGCAGCGGCTCGGGGGAAGAGACCCAGTACTTC.

This clone was picked up one time. The gene calls are TRBV2 and TRBJ2-7; perhaps TRBD1 as D (6 bases). V shed 1 base and J shed 5 bases, with 9 bases lying between them. The CDR3 totals 13 residues. Germline loops: CDR1 SNHLY, CDR2 FYNNEI. The CDR3: CASSEGRGNEQYF. CDR3 nucleotides: TGTGCCAGCAGTGAAGGCAGGGGCAACGAGCAGTACTTC.

With respect to this clone: This same CDR3 is encoded by further DNA sequences in the sample. The chain combines TRBV9 with TRBJ1-1, with 8 bases aligning to TRBD1. The germline V gene encodes CDR1 SGDLS and CDR2 YYNGEE. This CDR3 has 15 residues. Losses at the gene ends were 0 bases for V and 0 bases for J; bases not matched to a gene: 1. CDR3 amino acids: CASSVGDRLNTEAFF. The CDR3 DNA reads as TGTGCCAGCAGCGTAGGGGACAGGTTGAACACTGAAGCTTTCTTT.